These T cell receptor beta chains were read from a single sample in a study of T-cell memory formation after mild COVID-19. From the 5' RACE reads, TCRdb called clonotypes with MiXCR, one entry per CDR3 protein. The sample lists 65,000 to 100,000 distinct CDR3 sequences; 10% to 15% were seen once. The specimen was PBMCs or a T cell subset sorted from them (not recorded which). The receptor set was obtained from a man aged 18 to 29 who had mild COVID-19 (a few samples of this study predate the infection). Cell type and time point are not known. Both conserved end residues are part of each CDR3. D genes are given only for firm matches. Only part of the rows carry a size: once, few, many, or a class if the clone is expanded.

v_call: TRBV7-9; clone_size: -; j_call: TRBJ2-7; d_call: TRBD2; cdr3_length: 14; cdr3_aa: CASSFSGGTYEQYF; cdr3_nt: TGTGCCAGCAGCTTCAGCGGGGGGACTTACGAGCAGTACTTC
v_call: TRBV6-4; clone_size: few; j_call: TRBJ2-5; d_call: TRBD2; cdr3_length: 20; cdr3_aa: CASSDPHGLAARRYQETQYF; cdr3_nt: TGTGCCAGCAGTGACCCACACGGACTAGCGGCTCGAAGGTACCAAGAGACCCAGTACTTC
v_call: TRBV5-5; clone_size: few; j_call: TRBJ1-5; d_call: TRBD1; cdr3_length: 15; cdr3_aa: CASSTGQGGIQPQHF; cdr3_nt: TGTGCCAGCAGCACCGGACAGGGGGGGATTCAGCCCCAGCATTTT
v_call: TRBV5-1; clone_size: many; j_call: TRBJ2-1; d_call: -; cdr3_length: 16; cdr3_aa: CASSLAVVRGWNEQFF; cdr3_nt: TGCGCCAGCAGCTTGGCCGTGGTACGGGGGTGGAATGAGCAGTTCTTC
v_call: TRBV12-3/TRBV12-4; clone_size: -; j_call: TRBJ2-2; d_call: TRBD2; cdr3_length: 18; cdr3_aa: CASSLHPRSGGAPGELFF; cdr3_nt: TGTGCCAGCAGTCTCCACCCTAGGAGCGGGGGGGCCCCCGGGGAGCTGTTTTTT
v_call: TRBV6-1; clone_size: few; j_call: TRBJ1-1; d_call: -; cdr3_length: 12; cdr3_aa: CASSEAMEEAFF; cdr3_nt: TGTGCCAGCAGTGAAGCCATGGAGGAAGCTTTCTTT
v_call: TRBV4-1; clone_size: -; j_call: TRBJ2-7; d_call: TRBD1; cdr3_length: 16; cdr3_aa: CASSQGGQGRIYEQYF; cdr3_nt: TGCGCCAGCAGCCAAGGGGGACAGGGGAGGATCTACGAGCAGTACTTC
v_call: TRBV6-5; clone_size: few; j_call: TRBJ2-3; d_call: TRBD2; cdr3_length: 16; cdr3_aa: CASRKNSGGLTDTQYF; cdr3_nt: TGTGCCAGCAGAAAAAATAGCGGGGGCCTCACAGATACGCAGTATTTT
v_call: TRBV7-2; clone_size: few; j_call: TRBJ2-3; d_call: TRBD2; cdr3_length: 16; cdr3_aa: CASSSQLAGGRYTQYF; cdr3_nt: TGTGCCAGCAGCTCACAACTAGCGGGGGGGCGGTATACGCAGTATTTT
v_call: TRBV12-5; clone_size: few; j_call: TRBJ2-7; d_call: -; cdr3_length: 16; cdr3_aa: CASGLFTAAGWGEQYF; cdr3_nt: TGTGCTAGTGGTTTGTTCACTGCGGCAGGGTGGGGCGAGCAGTACTTC